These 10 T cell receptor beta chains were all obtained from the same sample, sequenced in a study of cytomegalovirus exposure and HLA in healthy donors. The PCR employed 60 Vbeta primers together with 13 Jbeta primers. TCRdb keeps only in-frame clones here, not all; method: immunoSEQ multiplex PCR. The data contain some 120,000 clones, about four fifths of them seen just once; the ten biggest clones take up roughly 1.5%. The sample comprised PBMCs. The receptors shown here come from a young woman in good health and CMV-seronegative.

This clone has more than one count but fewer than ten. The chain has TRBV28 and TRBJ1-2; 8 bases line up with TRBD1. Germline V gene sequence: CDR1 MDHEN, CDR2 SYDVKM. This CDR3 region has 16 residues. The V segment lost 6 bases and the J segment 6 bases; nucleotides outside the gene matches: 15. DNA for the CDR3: TGTGCCAGCAGCAACTCAAGGACAGGGCGGTCGAATGGCTACACCTTC. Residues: CASSNSRTGRSNGYTF.

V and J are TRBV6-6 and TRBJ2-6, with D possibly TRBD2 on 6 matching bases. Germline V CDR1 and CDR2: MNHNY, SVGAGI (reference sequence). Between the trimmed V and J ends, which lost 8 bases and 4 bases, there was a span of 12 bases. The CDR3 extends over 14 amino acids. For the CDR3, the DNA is TGTGCCAGCGGAGGGTCACCCGGGGCCAACGTCCTGACTTTC. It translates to CASGGSPGANVLTF.

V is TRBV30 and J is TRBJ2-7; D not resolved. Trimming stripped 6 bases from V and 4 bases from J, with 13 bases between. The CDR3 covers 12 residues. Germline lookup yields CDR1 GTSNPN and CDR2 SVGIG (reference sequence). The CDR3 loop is CACQNYFYEQYF. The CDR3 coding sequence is TGTGCCTGTCAGAATTATTTTTACGAGCAGTACTTC.

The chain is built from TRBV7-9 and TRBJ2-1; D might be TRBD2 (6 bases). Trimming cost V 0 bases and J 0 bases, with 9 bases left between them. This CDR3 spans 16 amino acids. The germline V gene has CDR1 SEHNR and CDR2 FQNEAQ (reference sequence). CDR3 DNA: TGTGCCAGCAGCTTAGCGGGGAGGAGCTCCTACAATGAGCAGTTCTTC. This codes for CASSLAGRSSYNEQFF.

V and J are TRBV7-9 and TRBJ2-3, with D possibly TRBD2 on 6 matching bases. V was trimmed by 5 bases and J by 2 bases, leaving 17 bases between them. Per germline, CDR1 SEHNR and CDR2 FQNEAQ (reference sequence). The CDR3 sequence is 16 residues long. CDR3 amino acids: CASSQLGGGYTDTQYF. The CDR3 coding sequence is TGTGCCAGCAGCCAACTGGGGGGAGGCTACACAGATACGCAGTATTTT.

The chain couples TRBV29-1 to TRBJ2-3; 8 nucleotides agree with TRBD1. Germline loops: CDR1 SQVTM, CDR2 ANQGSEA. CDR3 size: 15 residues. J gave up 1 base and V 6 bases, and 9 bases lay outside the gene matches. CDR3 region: CSVGSAGGGTDTQYF. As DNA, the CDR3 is TGCAGCGTCGGGTCGGCAGGGGGCGGCACAGATACGCAGTATTTT.

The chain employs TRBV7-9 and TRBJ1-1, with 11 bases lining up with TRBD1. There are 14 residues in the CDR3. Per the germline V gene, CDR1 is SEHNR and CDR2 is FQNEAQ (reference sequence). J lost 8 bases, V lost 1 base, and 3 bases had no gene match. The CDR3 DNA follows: TGTGCCAGCAGCTTAGGGGGACAGGGGGAAGAAGCTTTCTTT. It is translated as CASSLGGQGEEAFF.

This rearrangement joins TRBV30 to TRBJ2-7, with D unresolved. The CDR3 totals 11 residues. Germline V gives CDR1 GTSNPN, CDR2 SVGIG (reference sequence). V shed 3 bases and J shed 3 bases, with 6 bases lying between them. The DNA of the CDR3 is TGTGCCTGGAGCGGGTTCTACGAGCAGTACTTC. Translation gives CAWSGFYEQYF.

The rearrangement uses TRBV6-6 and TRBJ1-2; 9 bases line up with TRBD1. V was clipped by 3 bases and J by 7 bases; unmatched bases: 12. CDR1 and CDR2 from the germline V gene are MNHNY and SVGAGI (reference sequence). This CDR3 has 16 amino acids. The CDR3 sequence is CASSYEAGTGYFGYTF. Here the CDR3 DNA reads TGTGCCAGCAGTTATGAGGCTGGGACAGGGTACTTTGGCTACACCTTC.

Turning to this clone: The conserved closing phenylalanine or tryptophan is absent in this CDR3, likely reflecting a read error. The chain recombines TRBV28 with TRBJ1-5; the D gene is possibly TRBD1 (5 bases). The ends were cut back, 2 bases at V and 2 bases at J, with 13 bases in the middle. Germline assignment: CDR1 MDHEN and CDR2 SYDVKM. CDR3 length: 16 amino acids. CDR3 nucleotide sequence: TGTGCCAGCAGTTTAGAGGGTGTAGGGGGCAATCAGCCCCAGCATGTT. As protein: CASSLEGVGGNQPQHV.